This T cell receptor beta chain was recorded in a study of blood T cell repertoires in COVID-19. As handled by the study authors: Amplification of reference gene primers provided the estimated nucleated cell counts. The data were produced by immunoSEQ multiplex PCR, yet TCRdb's version contains in-frame clones alone and is incomplete. That table furnishes V, J and clone size, whereas the DNA furnished D and trimming. The table includes 120,000 to 150,000 clones, around nine tenths detected once. The CDR3 spans 15 residues. Germline V gene data show CDR1 as WSHSY and CDR2 as SAAADI. Germline trimming cut 4 bases from V and 1 base from J; bases unmatched to any gene: 3.

The sequenced material came from peripheral blood. This receptor was obtained from a man over 45 with active or convalescent COVID-19. The chain joins TRBV10-2 to TRBJ1-1; 10 nucleotides match TRBD1. This CDR3 is CASSGTGGRNTEAFF. The CDR3 coding sequence is TGCGCCAGCAGTGGGACAGGGGGAAGGAACACTGAAGCTTTCTTT.